This entry concerns a single T cell receptor beta chain. This specimen comes from a study of control samples from healthy donors and cancer patients. CDR1 and CDR2 from the germline V gene are GTSNPN and SVGIG (reference sequence). V lost 2 bases and J 8 bases, leaving 12 bases between the germline ends. The CDR3 is 12 residues long. Profiled with immunoSEQ multiplex PCR; TCRdb holds only in-frame clones, not every one. This table has 140,000 to 150,000 clones, about 91% appearing once. This sequence was found in a man aged 25 to 45 in good health. Sequencing used blood. The rearrangement joins TRBV30 to TRBJ1-1, with D maybe TRBD1 (6 bases). The CDR3 spells CAWSQGHREAFF. The DNA for the CDR3 is TGTGCCTGGAGTCAGGGACACCGAGAAGCTTTCTTT.